A single sample is the source of the 8 T cell receptor beta chains below, sequenced in a study of blood T cell repertoires in COVID-19. TCRdb's table, derived via immunoSEQ multiplex PCR, lists solely in-frame clones and lacks some. Seen here are roughly 230,000 clones, roughly 86% observed once, and the top ten hold under 4.5%. Sequencing was done on a sample of peripheral blood. The receptors come from a man aged 45-65 years with acute or convalescent COVID-19.

This chain joins TRBV18 and TRBJ2-1, with TRBD1 identical over 10 bases. Germline CDR1 KGHSH, CDR2 LQKENI. The CDR3 totals 15 residues. V lost 4 bases to trimming and J lost 1 base; unmatched junction nucleotides: 1. CDR3 amino acids: CASSQGQGSYNEQFF. The DNA for the CDR3 is TGTGCCAGCTCACAGGGACAGGGGTCCTACAATGAGCAGTTCTTC.

The chain couples TRBV30 to TRBJ1-1; D ambiguous. Trimming removed 6 bases from V and 11 bases from J, with 16 bases in between. There are 11 residues in the CDR3. CDR1 and CDR2 (germline): GTSNPN, SVGIG (reference sequence). The CDR3 DNA follows: TGTGCCTGCGAGTTAGCGGGGAAGGCTTTCTTT. Its protein is CACELAGKAFF.

The chain couples TRBV6-5 to TRBJ1-1; D unclear. The germline V and J ends were trimmed by 0 bases and 1 base, with 9 bases remaining between them. The CDR3 length is 15 residues. CDR1 MNHEY and CDR2 SVGAGI come from the germline V gene. The CDR3: CASSYSGATNTEAFF. DNA of the CDR3: TGTGCCAGCAGTTACTCTGGAGCTACGAACACTGAAGCTTTCTTT.

V and J are TRBV19 and TRBJ1-2; D may be TRBD1 (5 bases). CDR1 LNHDA and CDR2 SQIVND come from the germline V gene (reference sequence). This CDR3 is 14 amino acids long. V was pared by 4 bases and J by 7 bases, with 16 bases between. The CDR3 here is CASSTWDSGSGYTF. The DNA of the CDR3 is TGTGCCAGTAGTACCTGGGACTCAGGGAGTGGCTACACCTTC.

This chain uses TRBV3-1 (or the pseudogene TRBV3-2) with TRBJ1-1, with D uncertain. The germline gives CDR1 LGHDT, CDR2 YNNKEL (reference sequence). The V end was cut by 1 base, the J end by 5 bases, with 8 bases between. The CDR3 spans 13 residues. CDR3 DNA: TGTGCCAGCAGCCAAGTGCGGGAGACTGAAGCTTTCTTT. Protein product: CASSQVRETEAFF.

This chain joins TRBV28 and TRBJ2-7; the D gene is possibly TRBD2 (7 bases). V lost 4 bases and J lost 2, with 18 bases in between. The germline CDR1 and CDR2 sequences are MDHEN and SYDVKM. The CDR3 runs 16 residues. This CDR3 reads CASSSPSGGRAYEQYF. CDR3 nucleotide sequence: TGTGCCAGCAGTTCCCCTTCCGGGGGGCGAGCCTACGAGCAGTACTTC.

This rearrangement joins TRBV15 to TRBJ1-5; a weak D match, TRBD1 (6 bases). Trimming took off 0 bases at V and 0 bases at J, with 9 bases between the two ends. The CDR3 is 16 residues long. Germline-derived CDR1 and CDR2 are LNHNV and YYDKDF (reference sequence). CDR3: CATSREGAASNQPQHF. The DNA of the CDR3 is TGTGCCACCAGCAGAGAGGGGGCAGCTAGCAATCAGCCCCAGCATTTT.

V gene TRBV9 combines with J gene TRBJ2-3; 9 bases align to TRBD2. The germline V gene encodes CDR1 SGDLS and CDR2 YYNGEE. J was trimmed by 5 bases and V by 4 bases; bases with no gene match: 11. The CDR3 loop spans 16 amino acids. The CDR3 reads CASSPRSGGSRDTQYF. The CDR3 DNA is TGTGCCAGCAGCCCTCGTAGCGGGGGCTCTCGAGATACGCAGTATTTT.